This passage covers 16 T cell receptor beta chains from one sample sequenced in a study of beta chain features in type 1 diabetes. The entirety of the isolated RNA underwent reverse transcription, so expressed TCRB transcripts were sequenced. Profiled with immunoSEQ multiplex PCR; TCRdb holds only in-frame clones, not every one. The sample holds 250,000 to 350,000 clones; approximately 14% are singletons and the top ten take 0.017%. Study-level findings and limits: There was a moderate but significant shortening of TCRB CDR3s in all four CD4+ subsets of Type 1 diabetes patients.

These receptors are not linked to any known antigen. Source material: naive CD4+ T cells from blood. The receptors were sampled from a man in his thirties or forties with type 1 diabetes.

The chain links TRBV9 to TRBJ2-5, with a tentative D call TRBD1 (6 bases). Between the trimmed V and J ends, which lost 3 bases and 2 bases, there was a span of 26 bases. Germline CDR1 and CDR2: SGDLS and YYNGEE. This CDR3 is built from 19 residues. CDR3 sequence: CASSESRSGQSTTQETQYF. The DNA of the CDR3 is TGTGCCAGCAGCGAATCCCGCTCTGGACAGTCTACTACGCAAGAGACCCAGTACTTC.

The V and J genes are TRBV7-9 and TRBJ2-5; the match to TRBD2 covers 10 bases. Trimming at V came to 3 bases and at J to 2 bases, leaving 6 bases not matched to a gene. Germline V gene data show CDR1 as SEHNR and CDR2 as FQNEAQ (reference sequence). The CDR3 consists of 16 residues. CDR3 region: CASSLSSGSLQETQYF. CDR3 coding DNA: TGTGCCAGCAGCTTGTCTAGCGGGAGCCTACAAGAGACCCAGTACTTC.

The chain joins TRBV7-3 to TRBJ2-1; 8 bases line up with TRBD1. J was trimmed by 2 bases and V by 5 bases; bases with no gene match: 5. Germline CDR1 SGHTA, CDR2 FQGTGA. The CDR3 consists of 15 residues. CDR3: CASSPGQVPYNEQFF. CDR3 sequence (DNA): TGTGCCAGCAGCCCGGGACAGGTACCCTACAATGAGCAGTTCTTC.

The chain has TRBV30 and TRBJ1-1; perhaps TRBD1 as D (6 bases). V was pared by 2 bases and J by 1 base, with 8 bases between. In germline, CDR1 is GTSNPN, CDR2 SVGIG (reference sequence). The CDR3 contains 13 residues. The CDR3 DNA is TGTGCCTGGAGTTCGACAGGGAACACTGAAGCTTTCTTT. Its protein product is CAWSSTGNTEAFF.

V gene TRBV6-6 combines with J gene TRBJ1-1, with D possibly being TRBD1 (6 bases). Germline V gene lookup returns CDR1 MNHNY and CDR2 SVGAGI (reference sequence). Trimming shortened V by 6 bases and J by 6 bases, and 17 bases separated the two germline ends. CDR3 length: 14 amino acids. The CDR3 protein is CASRPGTPKAEAFF. The CDR3 coding sequence is TGTGCCAGCAGACCCGGGACACCGAAGGCTGAAGCTTTCTTT.

This clone came up a few times. V gene TRBV15 combines with J gene TRBJ2-1; TRBD2 is a possible D gene (6 bases). The CDR3 runs to 14 residues. The V end lost 1 base, the J end lost 6 bases, and 10 bases lay between the germline ends. The germline V gene has CDR1 LNHNV and CDR2 YYDKDF (reference sequence). CDR3 DNA: TGTGCCACCAGCAGAGCAGGAGGGTTCAATGAGCAGTTCTTC. Translated, it gives CATSRAGGFNEQFF.

This clone was counted at least ten times. V usage is TRBV29-1 and J usage is TRBJ2-5; D is perhaps TRBD1 (6 bases). Germline CDR1 is SQVTM and CDR2 is ANQGSEA. V lost 5 bases and J lost 6, with 16 bases in between. The CDR3 is 13 residues long. The CDR3 DNA sequence: TGCAGCGTTTTCCGGGACATCGGGAAGACCCAGTACTTC. Protein sequence: CSVFRDIGKTQYF.

A few counts support this clone. This chain connects TRBV2 to TRBJ1-5; D not certain. There are 12 residues in the CDR3. Trimming removed 4 bases at V and 5 bases at J, with 6 bases between. CDR1 is SNHLY, CDR2 FYNNEI, per germline. CDR3 loop: CASSGLDQPQHF. DNA for the CDR3: TGTGCCAGCAGTGGTCTAGATCAGCCCCAGCATTTT. The complete variable domain, with remaining parts taken from reference TRBV2 and TRBJ1-5, reads EPEVTQTPSHQVTQMGQEVILRCVPISNHLYFYWYRQILGQKVEFLVSFYNNEISEKSEIFDDQFSVERPDGSNFTLKIRSTKLEDSAMYFCASSGLDQPQHFGDGTRLSIL.

This clone was counted only a few times. The V gene is TRBV18, the J gene TRBJ1-2; D might be TRBD1 (6 bases). Germline CDR1 reads KGHSH; CDR2 reads LQKENI. The CDR3 has 15 amino acids. V lost 5 bases and J lost 8, with 21 bases in between. Here the CDR3 reads CASSSKAPTGAGYTF. CDR3 DNA: TGTGCCAGCTCATCCAAAGCTCCGACAGGAGCCGGCTACACCTTC.

The gene calls are TRBV11-3 and TRBJ2-5; no clear D gene. The CDR3 spans 15 residues. Trimming pared 5 bases from V and 1 base from J, leaving 14 bases between. CDR1 and CDR2 (germline): SGHNT, YENEEA. CDR3 loop: CASSLGRLGQETQYF. CDR3 DNA sequence: TGTGCCAGCAGCCTCGGAAGGCTAGGCCAAGAGACCCAGTACTTC.

This chain connects TRBV5-4 to TRBJ2-7; 10 bases match TRBD2. J was trimmed by 0 bases and V by 4 bases; bases with no gene match: 7. Per germline, CDR1 SGHNT and CDR2 YYREEE (reference sequence). This CDR3 contains 16 residues. The CDR3, as DNA: TGTGCCAGCAGCAGACTAGCGGGCGGGGGCTCCTACGAGCAGTACTTC. Translating gives CASSRLAGGGSYEQYF. Supplemented by reference TRBV5-4 and TRBJ2-7, the full variable domain reads ETGVTQSPTHLIKTRGQQVTLRCSSQSGHNTVSWYQQALGQGPQFIFQYYREEENGRGNFPPRFSGLQFPNYSSELNVNALELDDSALYLCASSRLAGGGSYEQYFGPGTRLTVT.

This clone appeared a few times. V usage is TRBV19 and J usage is TRBJ2-5; TRBD2 matches at 9 bases. Germline-derived CDR1 and CDR2 are LNHDA and SQIVND (reference sequence). This CDR3 has 14 residues. V was pared by 9 bases and J by 5 bases, with 10 bases of the junction left unmatched. The CDR3: CASALGGRAETQYF. DNA for the CDR3: TGTGCCAGCGCCCTCGGCGGGAGGGCGGAGACCCAGTACTTC.

This chain joins TRBV19 and TRBJ1-2; D unclear. Trimming took off 4 bases at V and 5 bases at J, with 11 bases between the two ends. Germline CDR1 LNHDA, CDR2 SQIVND (reference sequence). This CDR3 comprises 13 residues. CDR3 sequence reads: CASSTTVEYGYTF. As DNA, the CDR3 is TGTGCCAGTAGTACGACGGTGGAGTATGGCTACACCTTC.

The rearrangement joins TRBV28 to TRBJ2-7; 13 nucleotides agree with TRBD2. Trimming took 5 bases from V and 3 from J; bases not matched to a gene: 4. CDR1 and CDR2 (germline): MDHEN, SYDVKM. This CDR3 is built from 15 residues. The CDR3 sequence: CASSRRTSGSYEQYF. CDR3 sequence (DNA): TGTGCCAGCAGTCGCCGGACTAGCGGGAGCTACGAGCAGTACTTC.

The chain joins TRBV7-3 to TRBJ2-1, with 8 bases that match TRBD1. V lost 1 base, J lost 9 bases, and 11 bases stayed unmatched. Germline CDR1 SGHTA, CDR2 FQGTGA. The CDR3 length is 16 residues. The CDR3 region is CASSLNSQGAQIEQFF. The CDR3 DNA reads TGTGCCAGCAGCTTAAATAGCCAGGGGGCGCAGATTGAGCAGTTCTTC.

This clone was seen a few times. V gene TRBV4-2 combines with J gene TRBJ2-5; 9 bases are a match to TRBD2. The CDR3 totals 15 residues. Germline trimming cut 3 bases from V and 3 bases from J; bases unmatched to any gene: 5. The germline V gene has CDR1 LGHNA and CDR2 YNFKEQ. The CDR3 DNA is TGTGCCAGCAGCCAGTATAGCGGGAGAGAAGAGACCCAGTACTTC. This translates into CASSQYSGREETQYF.